This is a list of T cell receptor beta chains from one sample in a study of shared clonotypes between healthy human individuals. Profiling relied on immunoSEQ multiplex PCR, and the TCRdb table lists in-frame clones only, not all of them. In the table there are about 680,000 clones, more than 70% of which are singletons. The material sequenced was memory CD4+ T cells sorted from blood. Every receptor here comes from a woman in her 30s in good health. CDR3s include the opening cysteine and the closing phenylalanine or tryptophan. The D gene is left open where the match is weak. Some rows mark clone size as missing; the rest say once, few, many or name a class of expanded clone.

V gene,J gene,clone size,D gene,CDR3 protein,CDR3 DNA
TRBV5-4,TRBJ1-2,once,TRBD1,CASSLEGTAEYGYTF,TGTGCCAGCAGCTTGGAAGGGACAGCAGAATATGGCTACACCTTC
TRBV5-1,TRBJ2-5,NA,TRBD2,CASSLDSGRETQYF,TGCGCCAGCAGCTTGGATAGCGGGAGAGAGACCCAGTACTTC
TRBV18,TRBJ1-2,NA,NA,CASSPPVASSGYTF,TGTGCCAGCTCACCACCGGTCGCCAGTTCCGGCTACACCTTC
TRBV6-1,TRBJ2-2,NA,NA,CASRATSSPTGELFF,TGTGCCAGCAGGGCTACCTCTAGTCCCACCGGGGAGCTGTTTTTT
TRBV2,TRBJ2-5,once,NA,CASDGSLETQYF,TGTGCCAGCGACGGGTCCCTCGAGACCCAGTACTTC
TRBV7-7,TRBJ2-5,many,NA,CASSRTGAEWETQYF,TGTGCCAGCAGCCGGACTGGGGCCGAGTGGGAGACCCAGTACTTC
TRBV6-1,TRBJ2-3,few,NA,CASSEQHGNTQYF,TGTGCCAGCAGTGAACAGCACGGAAATACGCAGTATTTT
TRBV14,TRBJ1-2,NA,TRBD1,CASRDGQGPNYGYTF,TGTGCCAGCAGAGACGGACAGGGACCTAACTATGGCTACACCTTC
TRBV11-3,TRBJ2-2,NA,NA,CASSLGGADTGELFF,TGTGCCAGCAGCTTAGGAGGAGCGGACACCGGGGAGCTGTTTTTT
TRBV7-8,TRBJ2-1,NA,TRBD2,CASSPPIRLAEYNEQFF,TGTGCCAGCAGCCCCCCAATCAGACTAGCTGAATACAATGAGCAGTTCTTC
TRBV18,TRBJ2-7,NA,NA,CASLPGTGRDEQYF,TGTGCCAGCTTACCCGGCACAGGGAGGGACGAGCAGTACTTC
TRBV5-1,TRBJ1-2,few,NA,CASSLEAGANYGYTF,TGCGCCAGCAGCTTGGAGGCAGGAGCTAACTATGGCTACACCTTC
TRBV25-1,TRBJ1-6,NA,NA,CASSDVSYNSPLHF,TGTGCCAGCAGTGACGTTTCCTATAATTCACCCCTCCACTTT
TRBV6-5,TRBJ2-1,few,NA,CASTLRGSDNEQFF,TGTGCCAGCACCCTCCGGGGGTCAGACAATGAGCAGTTCTTC
TRBV7-9,TRBJ1-2,few,TRBD1,CASSLDRKGYTF,TGTGCCAGCAGCTTGGACAGGAAGGGCTACACCTTC
TRBV6-5,TRBJ2-5,NA,NA,CASSYSLATETQYF,TGTGCCAGCAGTTACTCACTGGCTACGGAGACCCAGTACTTC
TRBV14,TRBJ1-3,few,NA,CASSQQAPTVSGNTIYF,TGTGCCAGCAGCCAACAGGCCCCGACAGTCTCTGGAAACACCATATATTTT
TRBV2,TRBJ2-3,NA,NA,CASTPRDTDTQYF,TGTGCCAGCACCCCCCGGGACACAGATACGCAGTATTTT
TRBV15,TRBJ1-5,many,NA,CATSRDPENQPQHF,TGTGCCACCAGCAGAGATCCCGAGAATCAGCCCCAGCATTTT
TRBV27,TRBJ2-3,NA,NA,CASSLGGSTDTQYF,TGTGCCAGCAGTTTGGGCGGGAGCACAGATACGCAGTATTTT
TRBV5-1,TRBJ1-2,once,NA,CASSSTTGTGYTF,TGCGCCAGCAGCTCGACGACAGGCACCGGCTACACCTTC
TRBV7-9,TRBJ1-1,NA,NA,CASSFSPGTSMNTEAFF,TGTGCCAGCAGCTTCAGCCCGGGCACTTCTATGAACACTGAAGCTTTCTTT
TRBV2,TRBJ2-1,NA,TRBD2,CAREGTSGSRGNEQFF,TGTGCCAGAGAAGGGACTAGCGGCTCTAGAGGCAATGAGCAGTTCTTC
TRBV19,TRBJ2-3,NA,TRBD1,CASSTGQGARDTQYF,TGTGCCAGTAGTACAGGACAGGGGGCTCGGGATACGCAGTATTTT
TRBV19,TRBJ1-2,many,NA,CASRTPGPYGYTF,TGTGCCAGTAGGACTCCAGGTCCCTATGGCTACACCTTC